This T cell receptor (beta chain) derives from a study of identifying expanded T cells in peripheral blood. Libraries were prepared by immunoSEQ multiplex PCR; TCRdb keeps only in-frame clonotypes and omits some of them. The sample includes more than 50,000 clones, around 81% of them seen just once. This CDR3 region has 14 residues. V lost 6 bases to trimming and J lost 2 bases, with 17 bases between them. CDR1 is SQVTM, CDR2 ANQGSEA, per germline. The sequence was obtained from a person aged 18-70 years in good health. Input material: blood. The chain carries TRBV29-1 and TRBJ2-7, with a possible D match to TRBD1 (6 bases). CDR3 nucleotide sequence: TGCAGCGTAAATACAGGGTCCCGGCCCTACGAGCAGTACTTC. Protein product: CSVNTGSRPYEQYF.